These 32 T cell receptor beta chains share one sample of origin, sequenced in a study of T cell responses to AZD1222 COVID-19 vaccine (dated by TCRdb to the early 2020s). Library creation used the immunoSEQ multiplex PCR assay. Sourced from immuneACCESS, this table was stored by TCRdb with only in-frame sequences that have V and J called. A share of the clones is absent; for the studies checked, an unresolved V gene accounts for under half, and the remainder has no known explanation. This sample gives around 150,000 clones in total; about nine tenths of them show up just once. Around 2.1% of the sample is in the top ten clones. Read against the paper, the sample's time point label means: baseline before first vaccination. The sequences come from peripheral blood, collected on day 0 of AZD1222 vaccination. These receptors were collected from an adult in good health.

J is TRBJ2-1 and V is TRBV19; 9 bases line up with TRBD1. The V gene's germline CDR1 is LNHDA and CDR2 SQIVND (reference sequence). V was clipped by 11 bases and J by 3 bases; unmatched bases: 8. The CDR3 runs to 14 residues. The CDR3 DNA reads TGTGCCGTAACCGGGACAGGGTACTACAATGAGCAGTTCTTC. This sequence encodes CAVTGTGYYNEQFF. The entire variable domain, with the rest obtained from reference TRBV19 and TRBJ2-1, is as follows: DGGITQSPKYLFRKEGQNVTLSCEQNLNHDAMYWYRQDPGQGLRLIYYSQIVNDFQKGDIAEGYSVSREKKESFPLTVTSAQKNPTAFYLCAVTGTGYYNEQFFGPGTRLTVL.

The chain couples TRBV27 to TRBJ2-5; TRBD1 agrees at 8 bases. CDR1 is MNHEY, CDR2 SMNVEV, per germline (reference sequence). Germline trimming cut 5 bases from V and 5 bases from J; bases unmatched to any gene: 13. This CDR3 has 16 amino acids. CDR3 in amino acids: CASSPRGQVGLETQYF. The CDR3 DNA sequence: TGTGCCAGCAGTCCAAGGGGACAGGTTGGATTGGAGACCCAGTACTTC.

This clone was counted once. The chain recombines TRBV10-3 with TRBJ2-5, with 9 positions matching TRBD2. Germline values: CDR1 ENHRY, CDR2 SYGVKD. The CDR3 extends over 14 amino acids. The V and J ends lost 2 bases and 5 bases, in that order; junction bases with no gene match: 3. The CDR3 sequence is CAISEPGLAETQYF. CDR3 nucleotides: TGTGCCATCAGTGAGCCCGGACTAGCGGAGACCCAGTACTTC.

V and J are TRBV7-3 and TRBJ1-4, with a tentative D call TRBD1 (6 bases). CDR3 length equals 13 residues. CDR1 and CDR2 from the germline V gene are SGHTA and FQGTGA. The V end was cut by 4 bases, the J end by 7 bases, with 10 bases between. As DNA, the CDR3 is TGTGCCAGCAGCTACAGGGCGGGTGAAAAACTGTTTTTT. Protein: CASSYRAGEKLFF.

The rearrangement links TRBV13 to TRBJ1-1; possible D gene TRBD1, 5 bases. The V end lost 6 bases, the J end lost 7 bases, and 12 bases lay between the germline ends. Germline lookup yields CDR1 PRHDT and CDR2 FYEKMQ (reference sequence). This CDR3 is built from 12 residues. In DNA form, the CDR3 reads TGTGCCAGCAGTGACGGGGCCGGTGAAGCTTTCTTT. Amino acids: CASSDGAGEAFF. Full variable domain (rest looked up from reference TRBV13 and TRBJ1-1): AAGVIQSPRHLIKEKRETATLKCYPIPRHDTVYWYQQGPGQDPQFLISFYEKMQSDKGSIPDRFSAQQFSDYHSELNMSSLELGDSALYFCASSDGAGEAFFGQGTRLTVV.

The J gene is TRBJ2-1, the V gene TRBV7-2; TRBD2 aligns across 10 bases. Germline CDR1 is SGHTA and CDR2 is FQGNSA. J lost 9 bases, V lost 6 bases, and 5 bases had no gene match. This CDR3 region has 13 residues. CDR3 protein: CASRLAGASEQFF. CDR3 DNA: TGTGCCAGCAGGCTAGCGGGAGCTTCTGAGCAGTTCTTC.

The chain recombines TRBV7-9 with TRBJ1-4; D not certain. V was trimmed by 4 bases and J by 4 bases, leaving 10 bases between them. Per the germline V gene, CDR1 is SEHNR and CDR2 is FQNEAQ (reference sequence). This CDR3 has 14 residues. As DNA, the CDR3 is TGTGCCAGCAGCTCTTGGCAGCTTAATGAAAAACTGTTTTTT. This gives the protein CASSSWQLNEKLFF.

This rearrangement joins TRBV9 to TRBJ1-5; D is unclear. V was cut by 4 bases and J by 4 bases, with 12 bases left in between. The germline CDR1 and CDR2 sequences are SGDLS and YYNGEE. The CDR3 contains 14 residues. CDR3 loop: CASSPAEVNQPQHF. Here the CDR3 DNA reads TGTGCCAGCAGCCCTGCGGAGGTAAATCAGCCCCAGCATTTT.

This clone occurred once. CDR3: CSGLASYEQYF. CDR3 DNA sequence: TGCAGTGGGCTAGCGAGCTACGAGCAGTACTTC. The chain joins TRBV20-1 to TRBJ2-7, with D possibly being TRBD2 (6 bases). The CDR3 covers 11 residues. V was trimmed by 7 bases and J by 3 bases, leaving 10 bases between them. CDR1 DFQATT and CDR2 SNEGSKA come from the germline V gene (reference sequence).

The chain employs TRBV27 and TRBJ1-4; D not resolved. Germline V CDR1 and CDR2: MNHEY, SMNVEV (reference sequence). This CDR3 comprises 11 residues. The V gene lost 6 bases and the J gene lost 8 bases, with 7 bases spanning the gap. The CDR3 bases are TGTGCCAGCAGCCCGGGGGAAAAACTGTTTTTT. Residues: CASSPGEKLFF.

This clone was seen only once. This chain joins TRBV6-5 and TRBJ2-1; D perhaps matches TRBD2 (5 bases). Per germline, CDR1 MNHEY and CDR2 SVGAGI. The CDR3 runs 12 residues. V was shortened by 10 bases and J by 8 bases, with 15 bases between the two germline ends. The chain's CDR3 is CATNKAGDEQFF. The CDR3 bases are TGTGCCACCAACAAGGCGGGCGATGAGCAGTTCTTC.

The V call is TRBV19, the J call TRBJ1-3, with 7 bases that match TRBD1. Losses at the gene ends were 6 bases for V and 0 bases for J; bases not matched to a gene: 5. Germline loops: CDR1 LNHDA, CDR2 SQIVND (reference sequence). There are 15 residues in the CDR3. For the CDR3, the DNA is TGTGCCAGTAGCTCGGACAGGAACTCTGGAAACACCATATATTTT. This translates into CASSSDRNSGNTIYF.

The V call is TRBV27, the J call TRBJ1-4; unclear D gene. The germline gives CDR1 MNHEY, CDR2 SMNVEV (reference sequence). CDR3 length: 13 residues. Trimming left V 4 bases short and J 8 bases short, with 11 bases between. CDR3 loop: CASSYSRTEKLFF. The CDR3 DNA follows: TGTGCCAGCAGTTACTCCCGGACGGAAAAACTGTTTTTT.

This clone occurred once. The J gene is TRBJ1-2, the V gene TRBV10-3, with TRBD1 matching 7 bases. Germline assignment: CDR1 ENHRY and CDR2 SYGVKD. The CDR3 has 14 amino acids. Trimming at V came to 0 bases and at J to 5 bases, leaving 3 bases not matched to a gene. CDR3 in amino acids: CAISESRTGYGYTF. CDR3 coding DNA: TGTGCCATCAGTGAGTCTCGGACAGGTTATGGCTACACCTTC.

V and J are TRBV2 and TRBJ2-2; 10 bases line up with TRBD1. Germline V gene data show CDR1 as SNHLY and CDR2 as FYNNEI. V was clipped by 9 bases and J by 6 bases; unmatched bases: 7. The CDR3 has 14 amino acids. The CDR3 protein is CARTGGAGPGELFF. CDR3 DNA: TGTGCCAGGACAGGGGGCGCGGGGCCCGGGGAGCTGTTTTTT.

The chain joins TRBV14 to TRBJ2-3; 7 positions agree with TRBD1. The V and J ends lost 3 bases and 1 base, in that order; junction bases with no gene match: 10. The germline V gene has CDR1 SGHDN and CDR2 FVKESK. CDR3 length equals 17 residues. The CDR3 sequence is CASSQETGRSGTDTQYF. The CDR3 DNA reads TGTGCCAGCAGCCAGGAGACAGGGCGGTCGGGCACAGATACGCAGTATTTT.

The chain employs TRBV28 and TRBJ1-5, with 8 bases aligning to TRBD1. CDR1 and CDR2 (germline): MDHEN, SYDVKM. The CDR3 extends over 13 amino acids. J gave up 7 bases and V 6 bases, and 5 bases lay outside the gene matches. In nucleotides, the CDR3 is TGTGCCAGCAGACGGACAGGGAAACAGCCCCAGCATTTT. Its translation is CASRRTGKQPQHF. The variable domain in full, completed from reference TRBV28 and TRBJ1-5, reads DVKVTQSSRYLVKRTGEKVFLECVQDMDHENMFWYRQDPGLGLRLIYFSYDVKMKEKGDIPEGYSVSREKKERFSLILESASTNQTSMYLCASRRTGKQPQHFGDGTRLSIL.

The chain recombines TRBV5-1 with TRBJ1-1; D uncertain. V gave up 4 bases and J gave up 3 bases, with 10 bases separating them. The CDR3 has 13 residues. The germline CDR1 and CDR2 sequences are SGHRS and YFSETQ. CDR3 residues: CASSAGVDTEAFF. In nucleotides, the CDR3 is TGCGCCAGCAGCGCCGGGGTCGACACTGAAGCTTTCTTT.

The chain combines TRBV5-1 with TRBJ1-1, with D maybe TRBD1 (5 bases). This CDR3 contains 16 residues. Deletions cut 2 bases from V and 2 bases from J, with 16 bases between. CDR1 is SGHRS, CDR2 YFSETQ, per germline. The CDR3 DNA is TGCGCCAGCAGCTTTTTTACGTCGGGACCCAACACTGAAGCTTTCTTT. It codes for CASSFFTSGPNTEAFF.

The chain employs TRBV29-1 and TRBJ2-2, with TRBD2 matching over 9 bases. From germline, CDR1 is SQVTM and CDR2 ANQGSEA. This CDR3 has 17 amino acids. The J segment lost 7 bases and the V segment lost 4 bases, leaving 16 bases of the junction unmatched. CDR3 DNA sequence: TGCAGCGTTGGCGGGGGGGTAGCGGGATTAGGCGGCGGGGAGCTGTTTTTT. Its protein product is CSVGGGVAGLGGGELFF.

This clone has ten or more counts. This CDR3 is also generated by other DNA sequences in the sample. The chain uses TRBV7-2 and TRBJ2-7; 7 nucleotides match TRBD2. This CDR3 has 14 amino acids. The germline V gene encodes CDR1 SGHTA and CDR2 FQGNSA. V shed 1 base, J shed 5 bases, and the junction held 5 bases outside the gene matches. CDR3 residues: CASSLEGLGDEQYF. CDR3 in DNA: TGTGCCAGCAGCTTAGAAGGACTAGGGGACGAGCAGTACTTC.

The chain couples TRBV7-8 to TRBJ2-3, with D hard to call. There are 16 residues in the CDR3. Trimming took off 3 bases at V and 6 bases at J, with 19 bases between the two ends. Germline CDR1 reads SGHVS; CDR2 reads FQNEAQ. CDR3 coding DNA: TGTGCCAGCAGCTTTAAGAACGGTCCCGTCAAGGATACGCAGTATTTT. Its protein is CASSFKNGPVKDTQYF.

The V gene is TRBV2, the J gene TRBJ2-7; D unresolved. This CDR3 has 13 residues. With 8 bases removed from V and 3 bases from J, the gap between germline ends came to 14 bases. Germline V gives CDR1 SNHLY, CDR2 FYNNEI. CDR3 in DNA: TGTGCCAGCTTCCAAGCGCCATACTACGAGCAGTACTTC. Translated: CASFQAPYYEQYF.

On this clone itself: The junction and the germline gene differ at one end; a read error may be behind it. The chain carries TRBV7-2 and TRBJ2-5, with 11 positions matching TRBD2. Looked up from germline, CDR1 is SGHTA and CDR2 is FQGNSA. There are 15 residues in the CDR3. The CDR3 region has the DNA TGTGCCAGCAGCATAGCGGGAGGGCCAGTGGAGACCCAGTACTTC. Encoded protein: CASSIAGGPVETQYF. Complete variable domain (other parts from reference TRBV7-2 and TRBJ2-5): GAGVSQSPSNKVTEKGKDVELRCDPISGHTALYWYRQSLGQGLEFLIYFQGNSAPDKSGLPSDRFSAERTGGSVSTLTIQRTQQEDSAVYLCASSIAGGPVETQYFGPGTRLLVL.

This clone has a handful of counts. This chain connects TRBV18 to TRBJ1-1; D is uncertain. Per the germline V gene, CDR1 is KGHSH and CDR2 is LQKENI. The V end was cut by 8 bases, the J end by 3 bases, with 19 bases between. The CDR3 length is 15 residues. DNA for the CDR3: TGTGCCAGCCGCGCGGCTATTGGCGGGGACACTGAAGCTTTCTTT. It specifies CASRAAIGGDTEAFF.

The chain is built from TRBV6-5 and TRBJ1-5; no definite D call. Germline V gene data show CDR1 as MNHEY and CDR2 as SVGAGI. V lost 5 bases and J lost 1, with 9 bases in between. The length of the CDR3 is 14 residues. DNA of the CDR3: TGTGCCAGCAGTCCACAGACAAGCAATCAGCCCCAGCATTTT. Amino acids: CASSPQTSNQPQHF.

DNA for the CDR3: TGTGCCAGCAGTTTAGGGACAGGTCTCCGCAGCAATCAGCCCCAGCATTTT. Translation: CASSLGTGLRSNQPQHF. The gene calls are TRBV28 and TRBJ1-5; 8 bases match TRBD1. J gave up 1 base and V 2 bases, and 7 bases lay outside the gene matches. This CDR3 region has 17 residues. Germline CDR1 is MDHEN and CDR2 is SYDVKM.

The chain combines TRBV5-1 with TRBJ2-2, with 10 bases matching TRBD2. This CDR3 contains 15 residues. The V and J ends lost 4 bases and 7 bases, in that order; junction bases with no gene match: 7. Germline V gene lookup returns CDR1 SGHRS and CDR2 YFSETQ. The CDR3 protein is CASSLGLARVGELFF. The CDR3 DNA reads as TGCGCCAGCAGCCTGGGACTAGCGCGGGTCGGGGAGCTGTTTTTT.

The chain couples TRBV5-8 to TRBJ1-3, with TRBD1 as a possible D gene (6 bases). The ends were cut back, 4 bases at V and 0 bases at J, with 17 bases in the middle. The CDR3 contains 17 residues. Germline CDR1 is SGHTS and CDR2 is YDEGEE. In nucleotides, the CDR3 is TGTGCCAGCAGCCGCGCGGCAGGGGTCCTCTCTGGAAACACCATATATTTT. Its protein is CASSRAAGVLSGNTIYF.

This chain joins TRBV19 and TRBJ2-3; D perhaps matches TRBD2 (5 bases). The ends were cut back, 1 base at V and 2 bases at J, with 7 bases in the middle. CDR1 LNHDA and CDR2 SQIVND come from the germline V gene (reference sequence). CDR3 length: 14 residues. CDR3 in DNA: TGTGCCAGTAGTATAGTTGGACTCACAGATACGCAGTATTTT. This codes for CASSIVGLTDTQYF. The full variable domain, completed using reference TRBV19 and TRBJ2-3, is DGGITQSPKYLFRKEGQNVTLSCEQNLNHDAMYWYRQDPGQGLRLIYYSQIVNDFQKGDIAEGYSVSREKKESFPLTVTSAQKNPTAFYLCASSIVGLTDTQYFGPGTRLTVL.

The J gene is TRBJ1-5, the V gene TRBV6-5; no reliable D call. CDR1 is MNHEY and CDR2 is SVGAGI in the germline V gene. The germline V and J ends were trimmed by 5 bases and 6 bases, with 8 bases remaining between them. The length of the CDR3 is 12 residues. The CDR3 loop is CASSTGRQPQHF. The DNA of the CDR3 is TGTGCCAGCAGTACTGGACGTCAGCCCCAGCATTTT.

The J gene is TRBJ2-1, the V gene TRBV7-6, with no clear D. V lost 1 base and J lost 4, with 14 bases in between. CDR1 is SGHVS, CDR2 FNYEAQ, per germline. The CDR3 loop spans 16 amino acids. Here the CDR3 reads CASSLGRMGSYNEQFF. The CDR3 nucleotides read TGTGCCAGCAGCTTAGGAAGGATGGGGTCGTACAATGAGCAGTTCTTC. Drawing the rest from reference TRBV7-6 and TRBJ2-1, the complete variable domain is GAGVSQSPRYKVTKRGQDVALRCDPISGHVSLYWYRQALGQGPEFLTYFNYEAQQDKSGLPNDRFSAERPEGSISTLTIQRTEQRDSAMYRCASSLGRMGSYNEQFFGPGTRLTVL.